In this sample, the clone carrying this TCR beta chain turned up a few times. Under the authors' procedure: Productive clonotypes were detectable down to 2.59 x 10-5 frequency. Assay: immunoSEQ multiplex PCR; the TCRdb copy retains only in-frame clones and omits some. V, J and clone size were drawn from that table, and D and trimming were deduced from the DNA. In the table there are 20,000 to 25,000 clones, 70% to 75% of which are singletons. This entry comes from a study of STAT5B mutations in CD4+ large granular lymphocyte leukemia. In germline, CDR1 is MNHEY, CDR2 SVGAGI. The CDR3 has 14 residues. V lost 0 bases to trimming and J lost 10 bases, with 15 bases between them.

The sequence derives from a human donor in good health. Sequenced material: CD4+ T cells from blood buffy coats. The chain employs TRBV6-5 and TRBJ1-1; D possibly corresponds to TRBD1 (5 bases). The CDR3 bases are TGTGCCAGCAGTTACTCGACGGGAGGGGAGGGAGCTTTCTTT. This codes for CASSYSTGGEGAFF.